The 32 T cell receptor beta chains below come from one sample, sequenced in a study of blood T cell repertoires in COVID-19. Here immunoSEQ multiplex PCR was the method, and the copy in TCRdb shows in-frame clones only, minus some. The data show 250,000 to 300,000 clones, with under 90% seen just once and roughly 15% held by the top ten. Sample: PBMCs or T cells enriched from blood (not recorded which). These receptors came from a man younger than 35 who had recovered from COVID-19.

The CDR3 DNA reads as TGTGCCAGCAGTCCATACTCGGACAGGGTCGCCGGTGGCTACACCTTC. It yields the protein CASSPYSDRVAGGYTF. V is TRBV27 and J is TRBJ1-2; 8 bases map to TRBD1. There are 16 residues in the CDR3. J lost 7 bases, V lost 5 bases, and 15 bases had no gene match. The germline V gene encodes CDR1 MNHEY and CDR2 SMNVEV (reference sequence).

A few counts support this clone. The chain uses TRBV4-2 and TRBJ1-4, with TRBD1 matching 10 bases. This CDR3 region has 14 residues. Germline V gene data show CDR1 as LGHNA and CDR2 as YNFKEQ. Trimming cost V 5 bases and J 7 bases; bases outside gene matches: 4. DNA of the CDR3: TGTGCCAGCAGCTCCGGACAGGGGGGTGAAAAACTGTTTTTT. Translation: CASSSGQGGEKLFF.

A few counts support this clone. The gene calls are TRBV10-2 and TRBJ1-1; 9 bases match TRBD1. The CDR3 is made up of 15 amino acids. The junction had 6 bases not matched to a gene; V was cut back by 3 bases and J by 4 bases. CDR1 and CDR2 from the germline V gene are WSHSY and SAAADI. The CDR3 spells CASSDPQGAPTEAFF. The CDR3 bases are TGCGCCAGCAGTGATCCACAGGGGGCGCCCACTGAAGCTTTCTTT.

The chain uses TRBV29-1 and TRBJ2-5; the match to TRBD2 covers 7 bases. Looked up from germline, CDR1 is SQVTM and CDR2 is ANQGSEA. V was pared by 2 bases and J by 2 bases, with 2 bases of the junction left unmatched. The CDR3 extends over 13 amino acids. The CDR3 loop is CSVEPAGQETQYF. DNA of the CDR3: TGCAGCGTTGAACCAGCGGGACAAGAGACCCAGTACTTC.

The chain is built from TRBV5-1 and TRBJ2-1; TRBD2 matches at 7 bases. J gave up 3 bases and V 7 bases, and 4 bases lay outside the gene matches. CDR1 and CDR2 from the germline V gene are SGHRS and YFSETQ. The CDR3 has 13 amino acids. CDR3 amino acids: CASGLADYNEQFF. As DNA, the CDR3 is TGCGCCAGCGGGCTAGCGGACTACAATGAGCAGTTCTTC.

The chain uses TRBV5-1 and TRBJ1-1; no firm D call. Per germline, CDR1 SGHRS and CDR2 YFSETQ. Trimming pared 1 base from V and 0 bases from J, leaving 4 bases between. This CDR3 is built from 13 residues. This chain's CDR3 is CASSLIMNTEAFF. In DNA, the CDR3 is TGCGCCAGCAGCTTGATCATGAACACTGAAGCTTTCTTT.

The chain links TRBV14 to TRBJ1-4; 9 nucleotides match TRBD1. The CDR3 totals 16 residues. Germline V gene sequence: CDR1 SGHDN, CDR2 FVKESK. The trim removed 5 bases at V and 8 bases at J, leaving 12 bases unmatched. CDR3 region: CASSIQPGQGSEKLFF. In DNA, the CDR3 is TGTGCCAGCAGCATACAACCGGGACAGGGAAGCGAAAAACTGTTTTTT.

The chain joins TRBV11-2 to TRBJ1-2, with 7 positions matching TRBD1. Trimming cost V 3 bases and J 4 bases; bases outside gene matches: 14. Germline V lookup: CDR1 SGHAT, CDR2 FQNNGV. This CDR3 has 17 amino acids. In nucleotides, the CDR3 is TGTGCCAGCAGCTTGGAAGATGGGACAGTAAGGTCCTATGGCTACACCTTC. Its translation is CASSLEDGTVRSYGYTF.

The rearrangement uses TRBV10-3 and TRBJ1-3, with TRBD1 matching over 9 bases. With 4 bases clipped from V and 0 bases from J, the junction kept 4 bases outside the gene matches. CDR1 ENHRY and CDR2 SYGVKD come from the germline V gene. The CDR3 has 16 residues. The CDR3 nucleotides are TGTGCCATCAGTGGGGGACAGGGACACTCTGGAAACACCATATATTTT. This gives the protein CAISGGQGHSGNTIYF.

Only one count was recorded for this clone. The rearrangement links TRBV7-9 to TRBJ2-2; TRBD2 agrees at 15 bases. CDR1 and CDR2 (germline): SEHNR, FQNEAQ (reference sequence). The junction had 9 bases not matched to a gene; V was cut back by 5 bases and J by 8 bases. The CDR3 loop spans 17 amino acids. The CDR3 DNA follows: TGTGCCAGCAGCCCAGGGACTAGCGGGAGGCCGAAGGGGGAGCTGTTTTTT. Protein sequence: CASSPGTSGRPKGELFF.

This sequence joins TRBV18 and TRBJ1-1; no clear D. V gave up 4 bases and J gave up 1 base, with 13 bases separating them. The CDR3 totals 15 residues. Germline values: CDR1 KGHSH, CDR2 LQKENI. CDR3 sequence: CASSLAGLTNTEAFF. The CDR3 DNA follows: TGTGCCAGCTCACTCGCTGGACTGACGAACACTGAAGCTTTCTTT.

The rearrangement joins TRBV3-1 (or the pseudogene TRBV3-2) to TRBJ1-6, with no clear D. The V gene lost 1 base and the J gene lost 9 bases, with 13 bases spanning the gap. The V gene's germline CDR1 is LGHDT and CDR2 YNNKEL (reference sequence). The CDR3 is 15 residues long. CDR3 sequence reads: CASSQAGDIRSPLHF. The CDR3 region has the DNA TGTGCCAGCAGCCAAGCCGGGGATATACGTTCACCCCTCCACTTT.

The chain carries TRBV15 and TRBJ1-2, with D perhaps matching TRBD1 (5 bases). The length of the CDR3 is 15 residues. Germline loops: CDR1 LNHNV, CDR2 YYDKDF (reference sequence). Trimming stripped 3 bases from V and 3 bases from J, with 14 bases between. The CDR3 sequence: CATSSWTKTHYGYTF. For the CDR3, the DNA is TGTGCCACCAGCAGCTGGACAAAAACCCACTATGGCTACACCTTC.

V is TRBV10-3 and J is TRBJ1-1; 7 bases agree with TRBD1. Losses at the gene ends were 9 bases for V and 7 bases for J; bases not matched to a gene: 11. CDR1 and CDR2 (germline): ENHRY, SYGVKD. The CDR3 is 13 amino acids. CDR3 DNA: TGTGCCATGCAGGGACAGTCGGTGGGTGAAGCTTTCTTT. Protein: CAMQGQSVGEAFF.

The chain is built from TRBV27 and TRBJ2-5; D is perhaps TRBD1 (6 bases). The CDR3 contains 12 residues. Trimming cost V 10 bases and J 7 bases, with 16 bases left between them. Germline V gene sequence: CDR1 MNHEY, CDR2 SMNVEV (reference sequence). This CDR3 reads CATTSGAGTQYF. CDR3 nucleotide sequence: TGTGCCACCACTTCAGGGGCAGGGACCCAGTACTTC.

The V and J genes are TRBV20-1 and TRBJ1-2; D uncertain. The V end was cut by 1 base, the J end by 5 bases, with 5 bases between. The CDR3 runs 11 residues. Germline V gene sequence: CDR1 DFQATT, CDR2 SNEGSKA (reference sequence). The DNA of the CDR3 is TGCAGTGCTAGAGCTGAGTATGGCTACACCTTC. It is translated as CSARAEYGYTF.

This chain links TRBV11-3 with TRBJ2-7; D is unclear. Germline assignment: CDR1 SGHNT and CDR2 YENEEA. This CDR3 region has 12 residues. The V end lost 0 bases, the J end lost 6 bases, and 6 bases lay between the germline ends. The CDR3 here is CASSLDSGEQYF. In DNA form, the CDR3 reads TGTGCCAGCAGCTTAGATTCGGGCGAGCAGTACTTC.

The V gene is TRBV27, the J gene TRBJ2-7, with D unclear. The V gene's germline CDR1 is MNHEY and CDR2 SMNVEV (reference sequence). Between the trimmed V and J ends, which lost 6 bases and 0 bases, there was a span of 12 bases. The CDR3 totals 14 residues. CDR3 sequence reads: CASSINHYSYEQYF. The CDR3 DNA reads TGTGCCAGCAGCATAAACCACTACTCCTACGAGCAGTACTTC.

The V and J genes are TRBV28 and TRBJ2-2; 7 nucleotides match TRBD2. Unmatched junction bases numbered 7, after V lost 7 bases and J lost 2 bases. This CDR3 comprises 15 residues. The V gene's germline CDR1 is MDHEN and CDR2 SYDVKM. DNA for the CDR3: TGTGCCAGCATACCGCTAGCGGTTAACACCGGGGAGCTGTTTTTT. Its protein product is CASIPLAVNTGELFF. Drawing the rest from reference TRBV28 and TRBJ2-2, the complete variable domain is DVKVTQSSRYLVKRTGEKVFLECVQDMDHENMFWYRQDPGLGLRLIYFSYDVKMKEKGDIPEGYSVSREKKERFSLILESASTNQTSMYLCASIPLAVNTGELFFGEGSRLTVL.

This clone was counted only a few times. CDR3 sequence reads: CASSPDRQVMNTEAFF. Written as DNA, the CDR3 is TGTGCCAGCAGTCCAGATCGACAGGTAATGAACACTGAAGCTTTCTTT. The gene calls are TRBV2 and TRBJ1-1; a weak D match, TRBD1 (6 bases). V lost 5 bases, J lost 0 bases, and 16 bases lay in between. This CDR3 contains 16 residues. CDR1 and CDR2 from the germline V gene are SNHLY and FYNNEI. Full variable domain (missing parts from reference TRBV2 and TRBJ1-1): EPEVTQTPSHQVTQMGQEVILRCVPISNHLYFYWYRQILGQKVEFLVSFYNNEISEKSEIFDDQFSVERPDGSNFTLKIRSTKLEDSAMYFCASSPDRQVMNTEAFFGQGTRLTVV.

V usage is TRBV3-1 (or the pseudogene TRBV3-2) and J usage is TRBJ1-1, with D tentatively TRBD1 (6 bases). V lost 3 bases and J 3 bases, leaving 8 bases between the germline ends. Germline CDR1 reads LGHDT; CDR2 reads YNNKEL (reference sequence). This CDR3 has 13 amino acids. CDR3 sequence: CASSQNRDTEAFF. Written as DNA, the CDR3 is TGTGCCAGCAGCCAGAACAGGGACACTGAAGCTTTCTTT.

This chain connects TRBV28 to TRBJ2-2; TRBD2 matches at 9 bases. Germline V gives CDR1 MDHEN, CDR2 SYDVKM. The CDR3 runs to 18 residues. With 5 bases clipped from V and 1 base from J, the junction kept 11 bases outside the gene matches. CDR3 sequence reads: CASSLLGSGSMNTGELFF. In nucleotides, the CDR3 is TGTGCCAGCAGTCTCCTGGGTAGCGGGAGTATGAACACCGGGGAGCTGTTTTTT.

The chain employs TRBV28 and TRBJ2-4; perhaps TRBD2 as D (5 bases). The germline gives CDR1 MDHEN, CDR2 SYDVKM. V was trimmed by 5 bases and J by 1 base, leaving 18 bases between them. This CDR3 is 17 amino acids long. The CDR3 sequence: CASSGRTPGLAKNIQYF. In nucleotides, the CDR3 is TGTGCCAGCAGTGGCCGGACCCCGGGATTGGCCAAAAACATTCAGTACTTC.

This sequence joins TRBV27 and TRBJ1-5; D is unclear. The ends were cut back, 9 bases at V and 3 bases at J, with 15 bases in the middle. CDR1 is MNHEY and CDR2 is SMNVEV in the germline V gene (reference sequence). The CDR3 consists of 14 residues. CDR3 sequence (DNA): TGTGCCAGTAAGCTCCGAGGATACAATCAGCCCCAGCATTTT. This sequence encodes CASKLRGYNQPQHF.

J is TRBJ2-7 and V is TRBV11-2; 7 bases line up with TRBD1. Germline V gives CDR1 SGHAT, CDR2 FQNNGV. CDR3 length: 15 amino acids. The V gene end was trimmed by 1 base and the J gene end by 7 bases; junction bases not matched to a gene: 10. The CDR3 loop is CASSLGAGGAEEQYF. In nucleotides, the CDR3 is TGTGCCAGCAGCTTAGGTGCAGGGGGTGCGGAGGAGCAGTACTTC.

The chain links TRBV24-1 to TRBJ2-5, with 7 bases matching TRBD2. With V trimmed by 1 base and J by 5 bases, 6 bases remained unmatched. The CDR3 consists of 15 residues. Germline CDR1 is KGHDR and CDR2 is SFDVKD. The CDR3 loop is CATSDFKREGETQYF. The CDR3 bases are TGTGCCACCAGTGATTTCAAGCGGGAAGGCGAGACCCAGTACTTC.

The chain combines TRBV6-5 with TRBJ2-1, with TRBD2 matching 7 bases. With 1 base clipped from V and 8 bases from J, the junction kept 8 bases outside the gene matches. The CDR3 spans 15 residues. Germline CDR1 reads MNHEY; CDR2 reads SVGAGI. Written as DNA, the CDR3 is TGTGCCAGCAGTTACTTCTCCGGGGGAGGGGATGAGCAGTTCTTC. This sequence encodes CASSYFSGGGDEQFF.

CDR3: CASSRREQDANTEAFF. CDR3 DNA sequence: TGTGCCAGCTCACGGCGAGAACAGGACGCGAACACTGAAGCTTTCTTT. The chain uses TRBV18 and TRBJ1-1; TRBD1 is a possible D gene (5 bases). The CDR3 is 16 residues long. Germline V lookup: CDR1 KGHSH, CDR2 LQKENI. The V end was cut by 4 bases, the J end by 1 base, with 16 bases between.

CDR3 DNA sequence: TGTGCCAGCAGCTTGGGACCCTCGACAGGGGACACCGGGGAGCTGTTTTTT. Translation: CASSLGPSTGDTGELFF. The chain combines TRBV11-3 with TRBJ2-2, with 8 bases identical to TRBD1. Unmatched junction bases numbered 9, after V lost 3 bases and J lost 3 bases. Germline loops: CDR1 SGHNT, CDR2 YENEEA. The CDR3 length is 17 residues. The full variable domain, in which reference TRBV11-3 and TRBJ2-2 provide the parts outside the CDR3, is EAGVVQSPRYKIIEKKQPVAFWCNPISGHNTLYWYLQNLGQGPELLIRYENEEAVDDSQLPKDRFSAERLKGVDSTLKIQPAELGDSAVYLCASSLGPSTGDTGELFFGEGSRLTVL.

A remark on this clone: The sample holds other DNA sequences that translate to the same CDR3. This sequence joins TRBV18 and TRBJ2-5; 7 bases map to TRBD1. This CDR3 spans 15 amino acids. The V gene's germline CDR1 is KGHSH and CDR2 LQKENI. Trimming took 1 base from V and 0 from J; bases not matched to a gene: 2. The CDR3 spells CASSPRQGNQETQYF. The CDR3 nucleotides are TGTGCCAGCTCACCACGACAGGGCAACCAAGAGACCCAGTACTTC.

This rearrangement joins TRBV6-5 to TRBJ1-2; no clear D gene. V lost 6 bases and J lost 6, with 14 bases in between. CDR3 length equals 13 residues. Germline CDR1 and CDR2: MNHEY and SVGAGI. For the CDR3, the DNA is TGTGCCAGCAGGGAGGGAGGAGAGAATGGCTACACCTTC. Its translation: CASREGGENGYTF.

The chain is built from TRBV5-1 and TRBJ2-1; D may be TRBD2 (5 bases). V gave up 3 bases and J gave up 0 bases, with 13 bases separating them. Germline CDR1 and CDR2: SGHRS and YFSETQ. The CDR3 runs 16 residues. DNA of the CDR3: TGCGCCAGCAGCTCCTCTTGGGAGCTCTCCTACAATGAGCAGTTCTTC. This codes for CASSSSWELSYNEQFF.